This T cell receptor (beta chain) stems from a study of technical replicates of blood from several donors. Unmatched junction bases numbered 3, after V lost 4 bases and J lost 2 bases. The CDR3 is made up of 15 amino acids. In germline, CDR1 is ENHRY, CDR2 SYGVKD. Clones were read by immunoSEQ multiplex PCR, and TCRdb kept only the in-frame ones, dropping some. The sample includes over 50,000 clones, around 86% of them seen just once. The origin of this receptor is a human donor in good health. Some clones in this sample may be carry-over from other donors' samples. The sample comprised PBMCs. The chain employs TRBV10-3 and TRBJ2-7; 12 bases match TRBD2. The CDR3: CAISALAGGTYEQYF. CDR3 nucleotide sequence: TGTGCCATCAGTGCCCTAGCGGGAGGGACCTACGAGCAGTACTTC.